One and the same sample provided the 29 T cell receptor beta chains below, sequenced in a study of cytomegalovirus exposure and HLA in healthy donors (dated by TCRdb to the late 2010s). The library was produced with the immunoSEQ multiplex PCR assay. TCRdb's version of the immuneACCESS table is confined to in-frame rearrangements and falls short of the full clone set. An unresolved V gene accounts for under half of the shortfall where checked; the remainder is of unknown origin. Within this sample are about 120,000 clones, with about 84% of them counted one time only. The top ten hold nearly 5% of the sample. Sample: PBMCs. The receptor source for this set is a man between 18 and 35 years old in good health and CMV-seronegative.

V usage is TRBV27 and J usage is TRBJ1-2, with D perhaps TRBD1 (6 bases). This CDR3 spans 14 amino acids. Germline V gene lookup returns CDR1 MNHEY and CDR2 SMNVEV (reference sequence). Trimming shortened V by 2 bases and J by 3 bases, and 10 bases separated the two germline ends. This chain's CDR3 is CASSLISGDYGYTF. As DNA, the CDR3 is TGTGCCAGCAGTTTAATATCAGGGGACTATGGCTACACCTTC.

This chain connects TRBV27 to TRBJ1-1, with unresolved D. V was shortened by 0 bases and J by 3 bases, with 11 bases between the two germline ends. Germline CDR1 reads MNHEY; CDR2 reads SMNVEV (reference sequence). The length of the CDR3 is 15 residues. CDR3 sequence: CASSLSPGKDTEAFF. DNA for the CDR3: TGTGCCAGCAGTTTATCACCGGGAAAGGACACTGAAGCTTTCTTT.

The chain couples TRBV2 to TRBJ2-2; 8 bases line up with TRBD2. Germline V gene lookup returns CDR1 SNHLY and CDR2 FYNNEI. The ends lost 8 bases at V and 6 bases at J; junction bases unmatched: 11. The CDR3 runs to 15 residues. The CDR3 nucleotides are TGTGCCAGCGGGACCACCAGCGGGGGTGCCGGGGAGCTGTTTTTT. Its translation: CASGTTSGGAGELFF.

The chain is built from TRBV5-1 and TRBJ2-5, with D perhaps matching TRBD1 (6 bases). The CDR3 covers 14 residues. Trimming removed 2 bases at V and 0 bases at J, with 8 bases between. Germline CDR1 reads SGHRS; CDR2 reads YFSETQ. CDR3 loop: CASSLQGYQETQYF. CDR3 coding DNA: TGCGCCAGCAGCTTACAGGGTTACCAAGAGACCCAGTACTTC.

This chain connects TRBV6-1 to TRBJ2-3, with 10 nucleotides matching TRBD2. The ends lost 6 bases at V and 10 bases at J; junction bases unmatched: 10. The germline V gene encodes CDR1 MNHNS and CDR2 SASEGT. The CDR3 is made up of 14 amino acids. CDR3 sequence (DNA): TGTGCCAGCAGGGCTAGCGGGAGTACCGCGGCGCAGTATTTT. As protein: CASRASGSTAAQYF.

The chain combines TRBV5-1 with TRBJ2-1; possible D gene TRBD2, 6 bases. The V end was cut by 0 bases, the J end by 6 bases, with 10 bases between. The CDR3 is made up of 14 amino acids. Germline V gene sequence: CDR1 SGHRS, CDR2 YFSETQ. The CDR3 nucleotides read TGCGCCAGCAGCTTGGCCCCCGGGGGCAATGAGCAGTTCTTC. Protein sequence: CASSLAPGGNEQFF.

The V and J genes are TRBV6-1 and TRBJ1-2; the match to TRBD1 covers 10 bases. The CDR3 runs to 14 residues. Germline V CDR1 and CDR2: MNHNS, SASEGT. V lost 4 bases, J lost 8 bases, and 7 bases stayed unmatched. The CDR3 DNA reads TGTGCCAGCAGTGTTTCCGGGACAGGGGTCGGCTACACCTTC. It yields the protein CASSVSGTGVGYTF.

The chain combines TRBV7-2 with TRBJ1-2; D perhaps matches TRBD1 (5 bases). This CDR3 has 12 residues. V was shortened by 5 bases and J by 10 bases, with 14 bases between the two germline ends. Looked up from germline, CDR1 is SGHTA and CDR2 is FQGNSA. In DNA, the CDR3 is TGTGCCAGCAGCCCCGGGACTCGGGCCTACACCTTC. Protein product: CASSPGTRAYTF.

The chain employs TRBV5-1 and TRBJ2-2; D call uncertain. The CDR3 runs to 14 residues. The germline V gene encodes CDR1 SGHRS and CDR2 YFSETQ. V gave up 6 bases and J gave up 0 bases, with 9 bases separating them. The CDR3 sequence: CASNSGSNTGELFF. CDR3 coding DNA: TGCGCCAGCAACAGTGGATCGAACACCGGGGAGCTGTTTTTT.

A remark on this clone: A read error may account for a junction end that differs from germline. The V gene is TRBV5-4, the J gene TRBJ2-7; 11 bases map to TRBD1. The germline V gene has CDR1 SGHNT and CDR2 YYREEE (reference sequence). The length of the CDR3 is 14 residues. The CDR3 reads CANSPGTGGYEQYF. DNA for the CDR3: TGTGCCAACAGCCCGGGGACAGGGGGCTACGAGCAGTACTTC. The variable domain in full, completed from reference TRBV5-4 and TRBJ2-7, reads ETGVTQSPTHLIKTRGQQVTLRCSSQSGHNTVSWYQQALGQGPQFIFQYYREEENGRGNFPPRFSGLQFPNYSSELNVNALELDDSALYLCANSPGTGGYEQYFGPGTRLTVT.

This sequence joins TRBV6-5 and TRBJ1-1; D is perhaps TRBD1 (5 bases). The V and J ends lost 5 bases and 5 bases respectively, with 15 bases between them. CDR3 size: 14 residues. Germline V gene lookup returns CDR1 MNHEY and CDR2 SVGAGI. CDR3 in DNA: TGTGCCAGCAGTAACACTCCGGGGGATACTGAAGCTTTCTTT. Translation gives CASSNTPGDTEAFF.

This sequence joins TRBV5-6 and TRBJ1-1, with a possible D match to TRBD1 (6 bases). CDR3 length: 15 residues. Trimming took 1 base from V and 3 from J, leaving 13 bases between them. From germline, CDR1 is SGHDT and CDR2 YYEEEE. In nucleotides, the CDR3 is TGTGCCAGCAGCTTGTGGGGGGGCAGTGACACTGAAGCTTTCTTT. This translates into CASSLWGGSDTEAFF. Full variable domain (outside the CDR3, taken from reference TRBV5-6 and TRBJ1-1): DAGVTQSPTHLIKTRGQQVTLRCSPKSGHDTVSWYQQALGQGPQFIFQYYEEEERQRGNFPDRFSGHQFPNYSSELNVNALLLGDSALYLCASSLWGGSDTEAFFGQGTRLTVV.

The chain employs TRBV6-1 and TRBJ2-7, with TRBD1 matching 10 bases. V lost 7 bases, J lost 2 bases, and 8 bases stayed unmatched. The CDR3 totals 15 residues. From germline, CDR1 is MNHNS and CDR2 SASEGT. The CDR3 region has the DNA TGTGCCAGCATCAAACCGGGACAGGGGACCTACGAGCAGTACTTC. It yields the protein CASIKPGQGTYEQYF.

This chain connects TRBV7-9 to TRBJ2-3; 9 nucleotides align to TRBD2. There are 15 residues in the CDR3. The ends lost 4 bases at V and 6 bases at J; junction bases unmatched: 8. From germline, CDR1 is SEHNR and CDR2 FQNEAQ (reference sequence). This CDR3 reads CASSWGRGGPDTQYF. In DNA form, the CDR3 reads TGTGCCAGCAGCTGGGGGCGGGGGGGCCCGGATACGCAGTATTTT.

Here the CDR3 DNA reads TGTGCCAGCAGCTTAGCCCCGACAGCCGAGCAGTACTTC. Its translation is CASSLAPTAEQYF. This chain connects TRBV7-6 to TRBJ2-7, with D possibly matching TRBD1 (5 bases). Germline-derived CDR1 and CDR2 are SGHVS and FNYEAQ. The V end was cut by 0 bases, the J end by 6 bases, with 9 bases between. The CDR3 spans 13 residues.

This sequence joins TRBV12-1 and TRBJ2-1; the D call in the table, TRBD2, was not verified against the DNA. TRBV12-1 constitutes a pseudogene. This CDR3 spans 15 amino acids. The CDR3 region is CASSLGLAGANEQFF. The CDR3 bases are TGTGCCAGCAGCTTGGGGCTAGCGGGGGCCAATGAGCAGTTCTTC.

The CDR3 nucleotides read TGTGCCAGCAGCAAGGGACTAGCGGGAGCCACAGATACGCAGTATTTT. It yields the protein CASSKGLAGATDTQYF. This sequence joins TRBV5-4 and TRBJ2-3; 14 nucleotides match TRBD2. Unmatched junction bases numbered 3, after V lost 4 bases and J lost 2 bases. Germline-derived CDR1 and CDR2 are SGHNT and YYREEE (reference sequence). The CDR3 totals 16 residues.

The chain carries TRBV21-1 and TRBJ1-2; TRBD1 is the table's D call and was not checked against the DNA. TRBV21-1 is classified as a pseudogene. There are 15 residues in the CDR3. CDR3 protein: CASSKAQAGDYGYTF. The CDR3 nucleotides read TGTGCCAGCAGCAAAGCGCAGGCAGGGGACTATGGCTACACCTTC.

The rearrangement joins TRBV6-6 to TRBJ2-7; D is perhaps TRBD2 (5 bases). V was shortened by 7 bases and J by 1 base, with 11 bases between the two germline ends. The V gene's germline CDR1 is MNHNY and CDR2 SVGAGI (reference sequence). The CDR3 contains 13 residues. The CDR3 DNA sequence: TGTGCCAGCACGTGGGAGCCGTCCTACGAGCAGTACTTC. It codes for CASTWEPSYEQYF.

The J gene is TRBJ1-2, the V gene TRBV15; TRBD1 matches 7 bases. Looked up from germline, CDR1 is LNHNV and CDR2 is YYDKDF (reference sequence). This CDR3 spans 15 amino acids. Trimming cost V 1 base and J 4 bases; bases outside gene matches: 6. The CDR3 region has the DNA TGTGCCACCAGCAGAGGACAGGGAGAGGGCTATGGCTACACCTTC. This encodes CATSRGQGEGYGYTF.

The rearrangement uses TRBV30 and TRBJ1-1; D not certain. V lost 2 bases and J lost 5, with 9 bases in between. Germline loops: CDR1 GTSNPN, CDR2 SVGIG (reference sequence). There are 12 residues in the CDR3. CDR3 coding DNA: TGTGCCTGGAGTATCCGGTCGACTGAAGCTTTCTTT. Its translation: CAWSIRSTEAFF.

V usage is TRBV19 and J usage is TRBJ1-5; TRBD1 matches 7 bases. CDR3 length: 17 amino acids. CDR1 LNHDA and CDR2 SQIVND come from the germline V gene (reference sequence). The J segment lost 4 bases and the V segment lost 3 bases, leaving 12 bases of the junction unmatched. Here the CDR3 reads CASSISDRELENQPQHF. The CDR3 nucleotides are TGTGCCAGTAGTATTAGTGACAGGGAACTAGAGAATCAGCCCCAGCATTTT.

V usage is TRBV7-9 and J usage is TRBJ1-2; TRBD1 might be the D (6 bases). The CDR3 runs to 14 residues. In germline, CDR1 is SEHNR, CDR2 FQNEAQ (reference sequence). V was shortened by 5 bases and J by 2 bases, with 12 bases between the two germline ends. CDR3 loop: CASSPTDSNYGYTF. The CDR3 DNA reads TGTGCCAGCAGCCCTACGGACAGCAACTATGGCTACACCTTC.

The V call is TRBV7-2, the J call TRBJ2-7; a weak D match, TRBD2 (5 bases). This CDR3 is built from 15 residues. Germline-derived CDR1 and CDR2 are SGHTA and FQGNSA. Between the trimmed V and J ends, which lost 1 base and 0 bases, there was a span of 10 bases. In nucleotides, the CDR3 is TGTGCCAGCAGCTTAGAAGGACTGAGCTCCTACGAGCAGTACTTC. Translation: CASSLEGLSSYEQYF.

This chain links TRBV6-5 with TRBJ2-1; unclear D gene. The CDR3 runs 15 residues. Deletions cut 6 bases from V and 7 bases from J, with 19 bases between. Germline V CDR1 and CDR2: MNHEY, SVGAGI. The CDR3 region is CASSPILPGRNEQFF. CDR3 nucleotides: TGTGCCAGCAGCCCCATTCTCCCCGGTCGGAATGAGCAGTTCTTC.

The V call is TRBV7-6, the J call TRBJ2-2; D call uncertain. The CDR3 is made up of 15 amino acids. V was shortened by 1 base and J by 4 bases, with 10 bases between the two germline ends. Germline CDR1 and CDR2: SGHVS and FNYEAQ. CDR3 bases: TGTGCCAGCAGCTTAGAACAGCTCACCACCGGGGAGCTGTTTTTT. It specifies CASSLEQLTTGELFF.

The chain carries TRBV7-8 and TRBJ1-1, with D tentatively TRBD1 (6 bases). Trimming removed 2 bases at V and 4 bases at J, with 17 bases between. The CDR3 consists of 16 residues. Germline CDR1 SGHVS, CDR2 FQNEAQ. In DNA, the CDR3 is TGTGCCAGCAGCTTATTGGGGACATCCCCAAGCACTGAAGCTTTCTTT. Its protein product is CASSLLGTSPSTEAFF.

This clone appeared a single time. This chain links TRBV7-6 with TRBJ2-1, with TRBD2 identical over 7 bases. Germline V lookup: CDR1 SGHVS, CDR2 FNYEAQ. The V and J ends lost 8 bases and 0 bases, in that order; junction bases with no gene match: 13. This CDR3 is built from 17 residues. The CDR3 region has the DNA TGTGCCAGCGGACGGGCGACTAGCTCAAGCTCCTACAATGAGCAGTTCTTC. This encodes CASGRATSSSSYNEQFF.

The rearrangement uses TRBV18 and TRBJ1-3; 7 bases align to TRBD1. CDR1 KGHSH and CDR2 LQKENI come from the germline V gene. V gave up 2 bases and J gave up 0 bases; unmatched junction bases: 1. The CDR3 contains 15 residues. The CDR3 reads CASSPTGDSGNTIYF. CDR3 DNA sequence: TGTGCCAGCTCACCAACAGGGGACTCTGGAAACACCATATATTTT.